The T cell receptor beta chain under discussion was sequenced for a study of T cells in Graves' hyperthyroidism and ophthalmopathy. The diagnoses drew upon clinical symptoms, serum thyroxine and TRAb, thyroid ultrasound and orbital computed tomography. V lost 4 bases and J lost 4; bases outside the gene matches: 10. The CDR3 length is 15 residues. Germline lookup yields CDR1 MNHNS and CDR2 SASEGT. RNA transcripts served as the template for amplifying TCR beta CDR3 regions. The HTBI set primed first-round TCR CDR3 RT-PCR. TCRdb re-called the multiplex PCR reads with MiXCR, one entry per CDR3 protein. The table lists around 530,000 distinct CDR3 sequences, approximately 17% of them singletons. This clonotype showed up many times.

The sequence was collected from a woman between 18 and 29 years old with Graves' ophthalmopathy. Sample: blood. This chain joins TRBV6-1 and TRBJ2-7; TRBD1 matches 7 bases. CDR3: CASSVERDSKYEQYF. The CDR3 DNA is TGTGCCAGCAGTGTCGAACGGGACAGCAAATACGAGCAGTACTTC.